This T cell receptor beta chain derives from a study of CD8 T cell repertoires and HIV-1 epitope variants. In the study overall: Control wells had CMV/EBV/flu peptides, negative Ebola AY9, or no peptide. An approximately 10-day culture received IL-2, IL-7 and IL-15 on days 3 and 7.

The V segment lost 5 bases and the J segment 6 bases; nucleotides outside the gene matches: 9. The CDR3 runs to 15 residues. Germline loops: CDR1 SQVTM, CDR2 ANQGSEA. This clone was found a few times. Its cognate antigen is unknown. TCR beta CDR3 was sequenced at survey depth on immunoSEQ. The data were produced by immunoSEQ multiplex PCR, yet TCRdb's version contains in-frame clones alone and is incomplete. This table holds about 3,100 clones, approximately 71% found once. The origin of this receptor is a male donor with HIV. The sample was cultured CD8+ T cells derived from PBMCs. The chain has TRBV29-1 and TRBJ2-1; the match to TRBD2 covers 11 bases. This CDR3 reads CSVRQLAGVGNEQFF. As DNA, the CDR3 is TGCAGCGTTCGTCAACTAGCGGGAGTGGGCAATGAGCAGTTCTTC.